This T cell receptor (beta chain) comes out of a study of cytomegalovirus exposure and HLA in healthy donors. Study conclusions and caveats: Reports described diagnosis of cytomegalovirus status by the classifier as highly specific and sensitive.

With respect to this clone: Its antigen is as yet unknown.

This CDR3 contains 15 residues. J was trimmed by 7 bases and V by 4 bases; bases with no gene match: 7. In germline, CDR1 is LNHDA, CDR2 SQIVND (reference sequence). Primers included in the PCR were 60 Vbeta and 13 Jbeta primers. In the authors' workflow: Later analysis identified approximately 80 million unique TCR beta chains, 8.5 million to 13 million shared. Sequencing was performed with immunoSEQ multiplex PCR; in TCRdb, only in-frame clones are kept and a portion is missing. That table is the source of V, J and clone size, and D and trimming were worked out from the DNA. The sample includes around 150,000 clones, roughly 80% of them seen just once.

The genes are TRBV19 and TRBJ1-4; 9 nucleotides line up with TRBD1. What was sequenced was PBMCs. This TCR derives from a human donor in good health. The CDR3 nucleotides read TGTGCCAGTAGTACCTACAGGGGGCTCGTTGAAAAACTGTTTTTT. It encodes CASSTYRGLVEKLFF.